Presented here are 10 T cell receptor beta chains from one specimen sequenced in a study of T-cell memory formation after mild COVID-19. TCRdb passed the 5' RACE reads through MiXCR, listing each CDR3 protein once. The table lists 500,000 to 600,000 distinct CDR3 sequences, over 15% of them singletons, with around 12% in the top ten. Sequenced material: PBMCs or a T cell subset sorted from them (not recorded which). Source of these receptors: an adult woman who had mild COVID-19 (a few samples of this study predate the infection). Cell type and time point are not known.

This chain links TRBV5-6 with TRBJ2-1; TRBD2 matches 9 bases. V dropped 0 bases and J dropped 6; count of bases not matched to a gene: 1. This CDR3 contains 14 residues. Germline values: CDR1 SGHDT, CDR2 YYEEEE. CDR3: CASSLALAGNEQFF. DNA of the CDR3: TGTGCCAGCAGCTTGGCACTAGCGGGCAATGAGCAGTTCTTC.

The table lists this clonotype with a few counts. The chain employs TRBV21-1 and TRBJ2-7; TRBD1, the D gene given by the table, was not confirmed from the DNA. TRBV21-1 counts as a pseudogene. The CDR3 has 17 residues. The CDR3 region is CASSKEPGTGLSYEQYF. As DNA, the CDR3 is TGTGCCAGCAGCAAAGAACCGGGGACAGGGCTCTCCTACGAGCAGTACTTC.

The chain links TRBV18 to TRBJ2-1; D gene ambiguous. CDR1 is KGHSH and CDR2 is LQKENI in the germline V gene. The V and J ends lost 3 bases and 8 bases respectively, with 11 bases between them. The CDR3 totals 13 residues. Written as DNA, the CDR3 is TGTGCCAGCTCACCCTCCCTTGAACATGAGCAGTTCTTC. The encoded protein is CASSPSLEHEQFF.

The chain combines TRBV7-9 with TRBJ2-1, with D tentatively TRBD1 or TRBD2 (7 bases each). Germline V lookup: CDR1 SEHNR, CDR2 FQNEAQ (reference sequence). Trimming left V 4 bases short and J 0 bases short, with 19 bases between. The CDR3 runs 18 residues. The CDR3 DNA reads TGTGCCAGCAGCTCTTGGGAGAGCGGGACAGTCTCCTACAATGAGCAGTTCTTC. Residues: CASSSWESGTVSYNEQFF. Supplemented by reference TRBV7-9 and TRBJ2-1, the full variable domain reads DTGVSQNPRHKITKRGQNVTFRCDPISEHNRLYWYRQTLGQGPEFLTYFQNEAQLEKSRLLSDRFSAERPKGSFSTLEIQRTEQGDSAMYLCASSSWESGTVSYNEQFFGPGTRLTVL.

This clonotype came up a few times. This CDR3 reads CASSLPGQGRPDTQYF. Here the CDR3 DNA reads TGTGCCAGCAGCTTACCGGGACAGGGCCGCCCAGATACGCAGTATTTT. The chain is built from TRBV7-8 and TRBJ2-3; 9 bases map to TRBD1. This CDR3 region has 16 residues. From germline, CDR1 is SGHVS and CDR2 FQNEAQ. With 2 bases clipped from V and 4 bases from J, the junction kept 7 bases outside the gene matches.

The chain employs TRBV18 and TRBJ2-3; 8 bases line up with TRBD2. The CDR3 is made up of 14 amino acids. V shed 3 bases, J shed 2 bases, and the junction held 1 base outside the gene matches. The germline V gene has CDR1 KGHSH and CDR2 LQKENI. CDR3 loop: CASSPGRVTDTQYF. CDR3 nucleotide sequence: TGTGCCAGCTCACCCGGGAGGGTCACAGATACGCAGTATTTT.

This clonotype was seen a handful of times. This chain uses TRBV3-1 with TRBJ1-5; D unresolved. Germline-derived CDR1 and CDR2 are LGHDT and YNNKEL (reference sequence). CDR3 length: 13 amino acids. The V end lost 2 bases, the J end lost 9 bases, and 11 bases lay between the germline ends. This chain's CDR3 is CASSQTRTGPQHF. Written as DNA, the CDR3 is TGTGCCAGCAGCCAAACAAGAACGGGGCCCCAGCATTTT.

This clonotype was found a few times. The genes are TRBV6-2 or TRBV6-3 and TRBJ2-2, with D perhaps assigned TRBD1 or TRBD2 (6 bases each). This CDR3 comprises 17 residues. Per germline, CDR1 MNHEY and CDR2 SVGEGT. V lost 8 bases to trimming and J lost 4 bases, with 23 bases between them. This CDR3 is CASVQGRGAVITGELFF. The CDR3 coding sequence is TGTGCCAGCGTCCAGGGGCGGGGAGCGGTGATCACCGGGGAGCTGTTTTTT.

The chain uses TRBV9 and TRBJ2-3; 8 nucleotides match TRBD1. With 3 bases clipped from V and 2 bases from J, the junction kept 8 bases outside the gene matches. The V gene's germline CDR1 is SGDLS and CDR2 YYNGEE. The CDR3 length is 16 residues. The CDR3 protein is CASSAGQGNPTDTQYF. CDR3 nucleotide sequence: TGTGCCAGCAGCGCCGGACAGGGAAACCCCACAGATACGCAGTATTTT.

V usage is TRBV4-1 and J usage is TRBJ2-7, with D hard to call. Looked up from germline, CDR1 is MGHRA and CDR2 is YSYEKL. V dropped 0 bases and J dropped 3 bases, with 12 bases sitting between them. This CDR3 is built from 15 residues. The DNA of the CDR3 is TGCGCCAGCAGCCAAGATGACGAGACGTACTACGAGCAGTACTTC. It specifies CASSQDDETYYEQYF.